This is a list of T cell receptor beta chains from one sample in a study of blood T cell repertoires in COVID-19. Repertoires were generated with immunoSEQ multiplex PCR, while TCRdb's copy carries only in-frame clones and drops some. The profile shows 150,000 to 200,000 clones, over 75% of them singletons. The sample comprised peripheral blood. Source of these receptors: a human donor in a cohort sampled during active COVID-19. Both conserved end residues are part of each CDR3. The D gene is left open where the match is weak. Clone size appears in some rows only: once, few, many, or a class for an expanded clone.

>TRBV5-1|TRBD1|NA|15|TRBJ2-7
CASRAAQGAPYEQYF
TGCGCCAGCAGAGCGGCACAGGGGGCGCCCTACGAGCAGTACTTC
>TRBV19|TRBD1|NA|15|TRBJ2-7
CASSRGAGQGYEQYF
TGTGCCAGTAGCCGAGGGGCGGGACAGGGCTACGAGCAGTACTTC
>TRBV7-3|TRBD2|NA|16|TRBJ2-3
CASSSAAGGSTDTQYF
TGTGCCAGCAGCTCCGCCGCGGGAGGAAGTACAGATACGCAGTATTTT
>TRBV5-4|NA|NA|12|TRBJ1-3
CAMSTAGNTIYF
TGTGCCATGAGTACTGCGGGAAACACCATATATTTT
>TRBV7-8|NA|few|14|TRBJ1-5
CASSLKGEHQPQHF
TGTGCCAGCAGCTTAAAGGGGGAACATCAGCCCCAGCATTTT
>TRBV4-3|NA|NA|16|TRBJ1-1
CASSYRDIPSPTEAFF
TGCGCCAGCAGCTACCGGGACATCCCGTCGCCCACTGAAGCTTTCTTT
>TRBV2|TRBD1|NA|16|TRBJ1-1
CASRTEAGRGTSEAFF
TGTGCCAGCAGAACTGAGGCGGGCAGGGGGACAAGTGAAGCTTTCTTT
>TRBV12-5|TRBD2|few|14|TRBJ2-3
CASGHGGSPDTQYF
TGTGCTAGTGGTCATGGCGGGAGCCCCGATACGCAGTATTTT
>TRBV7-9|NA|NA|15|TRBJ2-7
CASSRQLSSSYEQYF
TGTGCCAGCAGCAGGCAGTTATCTAGCTCCTACGAGCAGTACTTC
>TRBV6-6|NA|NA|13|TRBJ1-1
CASSPQGDTEAFF
TGTGCCAGCAGTCCCCAAGGGGACACTGAAGCTTTCTTT
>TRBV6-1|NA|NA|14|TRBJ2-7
CASSEAIRFYEQYF
TGTGCCAGCAGTGAAGCTATTAGATTCTACGAGCAGTACTTC